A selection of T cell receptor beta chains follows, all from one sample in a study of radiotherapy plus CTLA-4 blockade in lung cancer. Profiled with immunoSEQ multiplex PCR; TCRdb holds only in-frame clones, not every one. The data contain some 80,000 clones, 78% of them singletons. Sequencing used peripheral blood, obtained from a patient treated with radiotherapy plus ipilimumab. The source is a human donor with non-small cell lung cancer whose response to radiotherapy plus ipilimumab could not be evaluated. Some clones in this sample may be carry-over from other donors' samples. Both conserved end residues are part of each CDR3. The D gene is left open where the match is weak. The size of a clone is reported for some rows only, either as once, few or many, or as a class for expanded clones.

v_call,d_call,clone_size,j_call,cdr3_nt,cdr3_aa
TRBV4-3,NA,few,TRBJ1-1,TGCGCCAGCAGCCAAGATCTTGTCGGGACTGAAGCTTTCTTT,CASSQDLVGTEAFF
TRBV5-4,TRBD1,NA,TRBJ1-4,TGTGCCAGCAGCCCGGACAGGAACGAAAAACTGTTTTTT,CASSPDRNEKLFF
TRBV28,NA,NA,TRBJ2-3,TGTGCCAGCAGTTTTTCCCCAGGGACAGATACGCAGTATTTT,CASSFSPGTDTQYF
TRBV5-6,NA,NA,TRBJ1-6,TGTGCCAGCAGCTTGGGGGGCGCAGCTCGGAATTCACCCCTCCACTTT,CASSLGGAARNSPLHF
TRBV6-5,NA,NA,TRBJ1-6,TGTGCCAGCAGTTACCTTCGGACAGTTTATAATTCACCCCTCCACTTT,CASSYLRTVYNSPLHF
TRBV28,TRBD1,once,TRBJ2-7,TGTGCCAGCAGAACCGGACAGGGTCGCTACGAGCAGTACTTC,CASRTGQGRYEQYF
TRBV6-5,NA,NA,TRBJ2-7,TGTGCCAGCAGGCCCGTGGTGGGTGCGGACGAGCAGTACTTC,CASRPVVGADEQYF
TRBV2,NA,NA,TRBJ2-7,TGTGCCAGCACCCGGGACTTTTCTACCTACGAGCAGTACTTC,CASTRDFSTYEQYF
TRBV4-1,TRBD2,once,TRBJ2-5,TGCGCCAGCAGCCAAGATCTAGCGGGGGGGCCTCAGACCCAGTACTTC,CASSQDLAGGPQTQYF
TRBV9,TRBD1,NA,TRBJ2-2,TGTGCCAGCAGCGTAACCGGGACAGGAGTAAACACCGGGGAGCTGTTTTTT,CASSVTGTGVNTGELFF
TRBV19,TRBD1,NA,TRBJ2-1,TGTGCCAGTAGTTTCAAACAGGGGGCCCCCTACAATGAGCAGTTCTTC,CASSFKQGAPYNEQFF
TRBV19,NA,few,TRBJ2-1,TGTGCCAGTAGTATAGATCCTCCGGGCGGGAAAGGTTCTAATGAGCAGTTCTTC,CASSIDPPGGKGSNEQFF
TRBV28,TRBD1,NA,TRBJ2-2,TGTGCCAGCAGTTTTAGAAACAGGGGTAGTAGCACCGGGGAGCTGTTTTTT,CASSFRNRGSSTGELFF
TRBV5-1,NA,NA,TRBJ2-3,TGCGCCAGCAGCCCAGGACACACAGATACGCAGTATTTT,CASSPGHTDTQYF
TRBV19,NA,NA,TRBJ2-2,TGTGCCAGCAGTACTTATGCGAACACCGGGGAGCTGTTTTTT,CASSTYANTGELFF
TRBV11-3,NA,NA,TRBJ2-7,TGTGCCAGCAGCGCAGACAGCCACTCCTACGAGCAGTACTTC,CASSADSHSYEQYF
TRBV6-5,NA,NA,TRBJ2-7,TGTGCCAGCAGAGAGCGGACGGGATCCTACGAGCAGTACTTC,CASRERTGSYEQYF
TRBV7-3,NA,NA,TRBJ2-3,TGTGCCAGCAGCTCCTCAACCTTGGCCACGCAGTATTTT,CASSSSTLATQYF
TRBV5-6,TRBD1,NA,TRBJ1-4,TGTGCCAGCAGCCCTCGGACAGGGTATAATGAAAAACTGTTTTTT,CASSPRTGYNEKLFF
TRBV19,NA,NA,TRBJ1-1,TGTGCCAGTAGGTTAGATGGGGCCCGAACTGAAGCTTTCTTT,CASRLDGARTEAFF
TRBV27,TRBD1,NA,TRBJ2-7,TGTGCCAGCAGTTTCCATGCCCCGACAGGGGAGGTTGGTTACGAGCAGTACTTC,CASSFHAPTGEVGYEQYF
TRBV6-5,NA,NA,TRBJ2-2,TGTGCCAGCCAGGAACCCTCGAGGGAGCTGTTTTTT,CASQEPSRELFF
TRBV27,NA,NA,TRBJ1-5,TGTGCCAGCAGTTACGGTGGTAGCAATCAGCCCCAGCATTTT,CASSYGGSNQPQHF
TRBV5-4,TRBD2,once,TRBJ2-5,TGTGCCAGCAGTCCCGGGACTAGCGGAAACCAAGAGACCCAGTACTTC,CASSPGTSGNQETQYF
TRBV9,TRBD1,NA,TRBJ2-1,TGTGCCAGCAGCGTCGGACAGGGCGACTACAATGAGCAGTTCTTC,CASSVGQGDYNEQFF
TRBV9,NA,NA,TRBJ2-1,TGTGCCAGCAGCCCCCGGGGGGCGTCCTACAATGAGCAGTTCTTC,CASSPRGASYNEQFF
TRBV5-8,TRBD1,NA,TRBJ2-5,TGTGCCAGCAGCTTGGGGACAGGGTTCCAAGAGACCCAGTACTTC,CASSLGTGFQETQYF
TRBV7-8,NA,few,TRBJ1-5,TGTGCCAGCAGCTTAGGTCCAGGTACAAGCAATCAGCCCCAGCATTTT,CASSLGPGTSNQPQHF
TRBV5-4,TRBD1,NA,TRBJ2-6,TGTGCCAGCAGCCTGGACCGACAGGGCTCTGGGGCCAACGTCCTGACTTTC,CASSLDRQGSGANVLTF
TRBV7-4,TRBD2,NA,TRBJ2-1,TGTGCCAGCAGCTACACCGGGACTAGCGTCTCGGATGAGCAGTTCTTC,CASSYTGTSVSDEQFF
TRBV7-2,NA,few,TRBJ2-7,TGTGCCAGCAGCTTAGGACGGGATAGCTCCTACGAGCAGTACTTC,CASSLGRDSSYEQYF
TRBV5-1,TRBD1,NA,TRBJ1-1,TGCGCCAGCAGCAACCGCCTGGGACAGGGGGCTAACACTGAAGCTTTCTTT,CASSNRLGQGANTEAFF
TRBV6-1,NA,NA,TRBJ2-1,TGTGCCAGCAGTGAACTGAGCTCCTACAATGAGCAGTTCTTC,CASSELSSYNEQFF
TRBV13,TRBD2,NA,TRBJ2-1,TGTGCCAGCAGCCCGAGCGGGGCTAGCGGGGCCAATGAGCAGTTCTTC,CASSPSGASGANEQFF
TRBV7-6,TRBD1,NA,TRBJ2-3,TGTGCCAGCAGCTCGACTACCGGGACAGGGCCAGATACGCAGTATTTT,CASSSTTGTGPDTQYF
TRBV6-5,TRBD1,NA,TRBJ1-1,TGTGCCAGCCAACCGTGGGGACAGGCGAACACTGAAGCTTTCTTT,CASQPWGQANTEAFF
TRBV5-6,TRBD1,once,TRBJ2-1,TGTGCCAGCAGCCCGACAGGGGTGGTCCATGAGCAGTTCTTC,CASSPTGVVHEQFF
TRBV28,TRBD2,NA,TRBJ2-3,TGTGCCAGCAGTTTAGCGGGGGGCACAGATACGCAGTATTTT,CASSLAGGTDTQYF
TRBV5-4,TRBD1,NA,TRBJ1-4,TGTGCCAGCAGCCTCGACAGGGGCCCGATTGAAAAACTGTTTTTT,CASSLDRGPIEKLFF
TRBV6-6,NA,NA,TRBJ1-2,TGTGCCAGCACCAAGGGGGGGCACTATGGCTACACCTTC,CASTKGGHYGYTF
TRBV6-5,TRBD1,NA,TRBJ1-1,TGTGCCAGCAGGGGGACAGGGGGACCGAACACTGAAGCTTTCTTT,CASRGTGGPNTEAFF
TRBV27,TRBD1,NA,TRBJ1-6,TGTGCCAGCAGGAATATTCGCGGGACAGGGAACTATAATTCACCCCTCCACTTT,CASRNIRGTGNYNSPLHF
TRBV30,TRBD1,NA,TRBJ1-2,TGTGCCTTATTTCAGGACAGGGTATCTACCTTC,CALFQDRVSTF
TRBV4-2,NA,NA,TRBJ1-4,TGTGCCAGCAGCCAAGATACGGTCGGTGAAAAACTGTTTTTT,CASSQDTVGEKLFF
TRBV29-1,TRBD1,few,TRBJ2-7,TGCAGCGCCGGGGGGACAGGGGACTCCTACGAGCAGTACTTC,CSAGGTGDSYEQYF
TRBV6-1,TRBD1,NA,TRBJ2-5,TGTGCCAGCACCAAGGACAGGGGGGAGAACCAGTACTTC,CASTKDRGENQYF
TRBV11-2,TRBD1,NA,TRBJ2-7,TGTGCCAGCAGTCGACAGGGGTACGAGCAGTACTTC,CASSRQGYEQYF
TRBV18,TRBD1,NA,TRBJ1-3,TGTGCCAGCTCACCGGGACAGGGCTCTGGAAACACCATATATTTT,CASSPGQGSGNTIYF
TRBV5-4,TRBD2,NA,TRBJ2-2,TGTGCCAGCAGTCGGACGGGGGGGGTTGACACCGGGGAGCTGTTTTTT,CASSRTGGVDTGELFF
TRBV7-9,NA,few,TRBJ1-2,TGTGCCAGCAGCTTCGACAGTCCTAACTATGGCTACACCTTC,CASSFDSPNYGYTF
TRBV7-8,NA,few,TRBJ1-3,TGTGCCAGCACCACCCAGGGGTTCAACTCTGGAAACACCATATATTTT,CASTTQGFNSGNTIYF
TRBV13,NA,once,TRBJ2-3,TGTGCCAGCAGCTACTCTTCGGCAGATACGCAGTATTTT,CASSYSSADTQYF
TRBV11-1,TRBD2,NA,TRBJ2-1,TGTGCCAGCAGCTTAACGGGACTAGCGGGTGGCTCCTACAATGAGCAGTTCTTC,CASSLTGLAGGSYNEQFF
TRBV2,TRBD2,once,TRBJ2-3,TGTGCCAGCGAATTCGTAGCGGGGGGTGCAGATACGCAGTATTTT,CASEFVAGGADTQYF
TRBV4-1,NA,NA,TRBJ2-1,TGCGCCAGCAGTTATTACGGGGGGCGCAATGAGCAGTTCTTC,CASSYYGGRNEQFF
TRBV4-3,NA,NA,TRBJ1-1,TGCGCCAGCAGCCAAGTCCAGATCCCGAACACTGAAGCTTTCTTT,CASSQVQIPNTEAFF
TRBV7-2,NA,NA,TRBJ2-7,TGTGCCAGCAGCGTCCTAGCGACCGATGCCTACGAGCAGTACTTC,CASSVLATDAYEQYF
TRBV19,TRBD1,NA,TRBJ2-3,TGTGCCAGTGGATCGGGACAGGCCTGGGTTACGCAGTATTTT,CASGSGQAWVTQYF